This TCR beta chain was sequenced in a study of patients and donors after allogeneic stem cell transplantation (TCRdb year 2020). To note about this clonotype: Its target antigen remains unknown. Qualities for individual bases were not recorded, and no much larger clone is one base off.

The receptor library was made with RT-PCR. Sequenced using a NextSeq 550. Through fastp at Q25 and MiXCR, TCRdb rebuilt clones from the public reads, retaining in-frame beta chains. CDR3 protein duplicates are merged, each entry listing the most common genes and DNA. The sample yields 2,000 to 3,000 distinct CDR3 sequences; 15% to 20% were counted once. The leading ten clones occupy just under 20% of the sample. V loses 5 bases of germline sequence and J loses 1 base, and the interval between the two ends is 6 bases. The CDR1 and CDR2 encoded by the germline V gene (reference sequence) are DFQATT and SNEGSKA. Measured from the cysteine to the phenylalanine, the CDR3 is 11 residues long. Only the CDR3 part of the read is kept: 33 bases, read in frame from the first base.

The receptor was isolated from a human donor who was either an allogeneic HSCT recipient or a stem cell or donor lymphocyte infusion donor (not recorded which). It is not recorded whose cells these are; they may come from a transplant donor. This chain joins TRBV20-1 to TRBJ2-7, with an unclear D gene assignment. Source material: blood, either unsorted or a sorted T cell fraction (not recorded which). The CDR3 reads CSARPSYEQYF. The nucleotides are TGCAGTGCTCGCCCTTCCTACGAGCAGTACTTC.